Listed here are 22 T cell receptor beta chains from one sample, sequenced in a study of lymphopenia after photon versus proton radiotherapy (dated by TCRdb to the late 2010s). The protocol used for the library was the immunoSEQ multiplex PCR assay. In TCRdb, the immuneACCESS table is reduced to in-frame sequences with V and J assigned. These tables do not hold every clone; where another copy was compared, an unresolved V gene accounts for under half, and the others remain unexplained. For this sample there are more than 45,000 clones; roughly 80% appear just once. Around 2.1% of the sample belongs to the ten largest clones. Source: peripheral blood, taken from a patient treated with proton-based radiotherapy. All receptors come from a man between 60 and 75 years old with pancreatic cancer.

This rearrangement joins TRBV14 to TRBJ2-1, with 8 bases identical to TRBD2. V dropped 4 bases and J dropped 5; count of bases not matched to a gene: 13. The length of the CDR3 is 17 residues. Germline-derived CDR1 and CDR2 are SGHDN and FVKESK. The CDR3 loop is CASSPRKTSAGNNEQFF. The CDR3 region has the DNA TGTGCCAGCAGCCCGCGGAAGACTAGCGCGGGGAACAATGAGCAGTTCTTC. The entire variable domain, with the rest obtained from reference TRBV14 and TRBJ2-1, is as follows: EAGVTQFPSHSVIEKGQTVTLRCDPISGHDNLYWYRRVMGKEIKFLLHFVKESKQDESGMPNNRFLAERTGGTYSTLKVQPAELEDSGVYFCASSPRKTSAGNNEQFFGPGTRLTVL.

The V call is TRBV7-2, the J call TRBJ2-1; D might be TRBD1 (8 bases). V was trimmed by 5 bases and J by 6 bases, leaving 17 bases between them. CDR1 and CDR2 (germline): SGHTA, FQGNSA. The CDR3 is 15 amino acids. Here the CDR3 reads CASSPTGGVFNEQFF. CDR3 DNA: TGTGCCAGCAGCCCTACAGGGGGGGTATTCAATGAGCAGTTCTTC.

The rearrangement links TRBV27 to TRBJ2-1; possibly TRBD2 for D (6 bases). Germline assignment: CDR1 MNHEY and CDR2 SMNVEV (reference sequence). The ends were cut back, 8 bases at V and 8 bases at J, with 10 bases in the middle. This CDR3 contains 11 residues. The CDR3 region has the DNA TGTGCCAGCTCTCCGGGGGATGAGCAGTTCTTC. Encoded protein: CASSPGDEQFF.

V usage is TRBV6-1 and J usage is TRBJ1-2; D unclear. The V and J ends lost 5 bases and 10 bases respectively, with 11 bases between them. The germline CDR1 and CDR2 sequences are MNHNS and SASEGT. The CDR3 has 11 amino acids. CDR3 protein: CASSSGEDYTF. The CDR3 DNA reads TGTGCCAGCAGTTCTGGGGAGGACTACACCTTC.

The chain has TRBV28 and TRBJ1-5, with 7 bases fitting TRBD1. CDR3 length equals 13 residues. CDR1 MDHEN and CDR2 SYDVKM come from the germline V gene. V shed 6 bases, J shed 7 bases, and the junction held 6 bases outside the gene matches. CDR3 in amino acids: CASSRDSKQPQHF. The CDR3 nucleotides read TGTGCCAGCAGCCGGGACAGTAAACAGCCCCAGCATTTT.

This clone is a singleton in its sample. This CDR3 reads CASSLVSRQGETQYF. In DNA, the CDR3 is TGCGCCAGCAGCTTGGTATCGCGGCAGGGGGAGACCCAGTACTTC. The chain employs TRBV5-1 and TRBJ2-5; the D gene is possibly TRBD1 (6 bases). The CDR3 spans 15 residues. Per the germline V gene, CDR1 is SGHRS and CDR2 is YFSETQ. Trimming removed 0 bases from V and 5 bases from J, with 14 bases in between.

The chain joins TRBV5-1 to TRBJ2-2; 7 bases are a match to TRBD2. This CDR3 is built from 15 residues. Germline trimming cut 0 bases from V and 6 bases from J; bases unmatched to any gene: 5. Germline assignment: CDR1 SGHRS and CDR2 YFSETQ. CDR3: CASSLGLAVSGELFF. The CDR3 DNA reads TGCGCCAGCAGCTTGGGACTAGCCGTCTCCGGGGAGCTGTTTTTT. The entire variable domain, with the rest obtained from reference TRBV5-1 and TRBJ2-2, is as follows: KAGVTQTPRYLIKTRGQQVTLSCSPISGHRSVSWYQQTPGQGLQFLFEYFSETQRNKGNFPGRFSGRQFSNSRSEMNVSTLELGDSALYLCASSLGLAVSGELFFGEGSRLTVL.

In the case of this clone: One junction end does not reproduce the germline sequence, and a read error may be involved. This chain uses TRBV7-7 with TRBJ2-5; a weak D match, TRBD2 (5 bases). The CDR3 totals 14 residues. Germline-derived CDR1 and CDR2 are SSHAT and FNYEAQ (reference sequence). This CDR3 reads CASSLNGVQETQYF. DNA of the CDR3: TGTGCTAGCAGCTTAAACGGGGTCCAAGAGACCCAGTACTTC.

This clone was detected only once. The chain couples TRBV7-8 to TRBJ2-2; 7 nucleotides match TRBD1. V gave up 5 bases and J gave up 4 bases; unmatched junction bases: 7. The CDR3 spans 15 residues. The V gene's germline CDR1 is SGHVS and CDR2 FQNEAQ. CDR3 sequence reads: CASSPLTGTTGELFF. The CDR3 DNA follows: TGTGCCAGCAGCCCTTTGACAGGGACCACCGGGGAGCTGTTTTTT.

The CDR3 region has the DNA TGTGCCAGCAGTTACTCCGGAGACAATGAAAAACTGTTTTTT. Translation gives CASSYSGDNEKLFF. V usage is TRBV6-5 and J usage is TRBJ1-4; D unresolved. The CDR3 totals 14 residues. With 0 bases removed from V and 5 bases from J, the gap between germline ends came to 7 bases. The V gene's germline CDR1 is MNHEY and CDR2 SVGAGI.

This clone was counted once. The chain recombines TRBV27 with TRBJ2-2; 7 positions match TRBD1. Germline V gene lookup returns CDR1 MNHEY and CDR2 SMNVEV (reference sequence). V trimming: 5 bases; J trimming: 4 bases; junction bases outside the gene matches: 7. This CDR3 comprises 15 residues. DNA for the CDR3: TGTGCCAGCAGTCAGACAGGGTTCTCCACCGGGGAGCTGTTTTTT. Translated: CASSQTGFSTGELFF.

This clone was found once. The chain recombines TRBV28 with TRBJ2-7; TRBD2 matches at 11 bases. The CDR3 totals 13 residues. J was trimmed by 7 bases and V by 6 bases; bases with no gene match: 5. The V gene's germline CDR1 is MDHEN and CDR2 SYDVKM. In DNA, the CDR3 is TGTGCCAGCAGGGACACTAGCGGGAGTGAGCAGTACTTC. It yields the protein CASRDTSGSEQYF.

This chain connects TRBV29-1 to TRBJ1-1; D gene unclear. There are 13 residues in the CDR3. The germline V and J ends were trimmed by 4 bases and 5 bases, with 14 bases remaining between them. Germline loops: CDR1 SQVTM, CDR2 ANQGSEA. The CDR3 is CSVGRRLGTEAFF. The CDR3 DNA is TGCAGCGTTGGGAGGAGGCTTGGGACTGAAGCTTTCTTT.

The V gene is TRBV5-1, the J gene TRBJ2-1; TRBD2 aligns across 14 bases. The CDR3 runs 16 residues. Germline V gives CDR1 SGHRS, CDR2 YFSETQ. Unmatched junction bases numbered 4, after V lost 0 bases and J lost 8 bases. In DNA form, the CDR3 reads TGCGCCAGCAGCTTGGTGGGGACTAGCGGGAGCTATGAGCAGTTCTTC. It yields the protein CASSLVGTSGSYEQFF.

The gene calls are TRBV20-1 and TRBJ1-2; D gene ambiguous. The CDR3 is 11 amino acids. Germline values: CDR1 DFQATT, CDR2 SNEGSKA (reference sequence). With 5 bases removed from V and 2 bases from J, the gap between germline ends came to 6 bases. CDR3 in amino acids: CSAVTNYGYTF. The CDR3, as DNA: TGCAGTGCTGTAACGAACTATGGCTACACCTTC.

This rearrangement joins TRBV2 to TRBJ2-3, with D perhaps TRBD1 (6 bases). The CDR3 sequence is 12 residues long. CDR1 SNHLY and CDR2 FYNNEI come from the germline V gene. The V gene lost 7 bases and the J gene lost 6 bases, with 11 bases spanning the gap. The CDR3 nucleotides are TGTGCCAGCAAGGGGGACGGGGATACGCAGTATTTT. As protein: CASKGDGDTQYF.

This clone has more than one count but fewer than ten. The chain has TRBV7-3 and TRBJ2-2; weak D call: TRBD1 (6 bases). V lost 7 bases and J 4 bases, leaving 16 bases between the germline ends. The CDR3 extends over 15 amino acids. The germline CDR1 and CDR2 sequences are SGHTA and FQGTGA. CDR3 coding DNA: TGTGCCAGCACGGTTCGTCGAGGGGGCACCGGGGAGCTGTTTTTT. Amino acid sequence: CASTVRRGGTGELFF.

The chain couples TRBV10-3 to TRBJ2-2; possibly TRBD2 for D (5 bases). The CDR3 runs 15 residues. Germline V gives CDR1 ENHRY, CDR2 SYGVKD. Deletions cut 5 bases from V and 6 bases from J, with 16 bases between. The chain's CDR3 is CAISPGLIGPGELFF. The CDR3 bases are TGTGCCATCAGTCCCGGACTCATAGGTCCCGGGGAGCTGTTTTTT.

V is TRBV25-1 and J is TRBJ2-3, with D possibly TRBD2 on 6 matching bases. Per the germline V gene, CDR1 is MGHDK and CDR2 is SYGVNS. The CDR3 is made up of 15 amino acids. The V end lost 3 bases, the J end lost 6 bases, and 16 bases lay between the germline ends. CDR3 sequence: CASSDDGGRRDTQYF. CDR3 sequence (DNA): TGTGCCAGCAGTGATGATGGGGGGAGGAGGGATACGCAGTATTTT.

The CDR3 DNA follows: TGTGCCAGCACCCCTCGCGGAGACACAGATACGCAGTATTTT. As protein: CASTPRGDTDTQYF. The V gene is TRBV6-6, the J gene TRBJ2-3, with D uncertain. Looked up from germline, CDR1 is MNHNY and CDR2 is SVGAGI (reference sequence). CDR3 size: 14 residues. Between the trimmed V and J ends, which lost 7 bases and 2 bases, there was a span of 13 bases.

J is TRBJ1-5 and V is TRBV7-2; tentative D call: TRBD1 (6 bases). This CDR3 has 14 amino acids. Between the trimmed V and J ends, which lost 5 bases and 6 bases, there was a span of 14 bases. Germline assignment: CDR1 SGHTA and CDR2 FQGNSA. The CDR3: CASSPGQSAQPQHF. The CDR3 nucleotides read TGTGCCAGCAGCCCCGGACAGTCCGCTCAGCCCCAGCATTTT.

By frequency in the sample, this clone is medium-sized (0.01 to 0.1%). This rearrangement joins TRBV15 to TRBJ1-5; D perhaps matches TRBD1 (6 bases). V was clipped by 5 bases and J by 0 bases, with 11 bases between them. The germline CDR1 and CDR2 sequences are LNHNV and YYDKDF (reference sequence). The length of the CDR3 is 15 residues. The CDR3, as DNA: TGTGCCACCAGCGGGCACAGGGTTAGCAATCAGCCCCAGCATTTT. Protein product: CATSGHRVSNQPQHF. Full variable domain (rest looked up from reference TRBV15 and TRBJ1-5): DAMVIQNPRYQVTQFGKPVTLSCSQTLNHNVMYWYQQKSSQAPKLLFHYYDKDFNNEADTPDNFQSRRPNTSFCFLDIRSPGLGDTAMYLCATSGHRVSNQPQHFGDGTRLSIL.